A selection of T cell receptor beta chains follows, all from one sample in a study of T cell responses to AZD1222 COVID-19 vaccine. Clones were read by immunoSEQ multiplex PCR, and TCRdb kept only the in-frame ones, dropping some. Seen here are over 100,000 clones, roughly 80% observed once, and the top ten hold 9.4%. Here the sequenced sample was peripheral blood, taken on day 0 of AZD1222 vaccination. These receptors all stem from an adult in good health. Each CDR3 is given with its conserved first and last residue. Fields, in order: V gene, J gene, D gene, clone size, CDR3 protein, CDR3 DNA. D genes are given only for firm matches. Clone sizes are given selectively: once, few, many, or a class where the clone is expanded.

v_call: TRBV6-5; j_call: TRBJ1-4; d_call: NA; clone_size: NA; cdr3_aa: CASTSRVSEKLFF; cdr3_nt: TGTGCCAGCACTTCCAGGGTTAGTGAAAAACTGTTTTTT
v_call: TRBV28; j_call: TRBJ2-1; d_call: NA; clone_size: NA; cdr3_aa: CASSANRERYNEQFF; cdr3_nt: TGTGCCAGCAGTGCCAACAGGGAAAGGTACAATGAGCAGTTCTTC
v_call: TRBV5-8; j_call: TRBJ2-3; d_call: NA; clone_size: NA; cdr3_aa: CASSLSFLSTGTDTQYF; cdr3_nt: TGTGCCAGCAGCTTGAGCTTTCTCAGTACCGGCACAGATACGCAGTATTTT
v_call: TRBV9; j_call: TRBJ1-1; d_call: NA; clone_size: NA; cdr3_aa: CASSATSRGTVFNTEAFF; cdr3_nt: TGTGCCAGCAGCGCGACATCCCGGGGCACAGTTTTTAACACTGAAGCTTTCTTT
v_call: TRBV6-1; j_call: TRBJ1-1; d_call: NA; clone_size: NA; cdr3_aa: CASSEWGQDTEAFF; cdr3_nt: TGTGCCAGCAGTGAATGGGGTCAGGACACTGAAGCTTTCTTT
v_call: TRBV6-5; j_call: TRBJ2-1; d_call: TRBD2; clone_size: NA; cdr3_aa: CASSRDYLNNEQFF; cdr3_nt: TGTGCCAGCAGCCGGGACTACCTTAACAATGAGCAGTTCTTC
v_call: TRBV19; j_call: TRBJ1-2; d_call: NA; clone_size: few; cdr3_aa: CASSIEGLANYGYTF; cdr3_nt: TGTGCCAGTAGTATTGAAGGTTTAGCTAACTATGGCTACACCTTC
v_call: TRBV6-5; j_call: TRBJ1-3; d_call: NA; clone_size: NA; cdr3_aa: CASSFRTLHTIYF; cdr3_nt: TGTGCCAGCAGCTTCAGGACACTACACACCATATATTTT
v_call: TRBV18; j_call: TRBJ2-2; d_call: NA; clone_size: NA; cdr3_aa: CASSPLTVAGELFF; cdr3_nt: TGTGCCAGCTCACCACTAACAGTCGCCGGGGAGCTGTTTTTT
v_call: TRBV7-9; j_call: TRBJ2-3; d_call: TRBD1; clone_size: NA; cdr3_aa: CASRQRQGSDTQYF; cdr3_nt: TGTGCCAGCAGGCAACGACAGGGTTCAGATACGCAGTATTTT
v_call: TRBV30; j_call: TRBJ1-1; d_call: TRBD1; clone_size: few; cdr3_aa: CAWRTDRVAEAFF; cdr3_nt: TGTGCCTGGAGAACCGACAGGGTCGCTGAAGCTTTCTTT
v_call: TRBV7-9; j_call: TRBJ1-1; d_call: NA; clone_size: NA; cdr3_aa: CASSMRQAMNTEAFF; cdr3_nt: TGTGCCAGCAGCATGCGACAGGCCATGAACACTGAAGCTTTCTTT
v_call: TRBV29-1; j_call: TRBJ2-1; d_call: NA; clone_size: NA; cdr3_aa: CSVDGGARNEQFF; cdr3_nt: TGCAGCGTTGATGGGGGGGCGCGGAATGAGCAGTTCTTC
v_call: TRBV28; j_call: TRBJ2-7; d_call: TRBD1; clone_size: NA; cdr3_aa: CASSSSGAGTGRHEQYF; cdr3_nt: TGTGCCAGCAGCTCTTCAGGTGCCGGGACAGGGAGGCACGAGCAGTACTTC
v_call: TRBV9; j_call: TRBJ2-5; d_call: NA; clone_size: NA; cdr3_aa: CASSSDSARETQYF; cdr3_nt: TGTGCCAGCAGCTCGGACTCCGCCAGGGAGACCCAGTACTTC
v_call: TRBV15; j_call: TRBJ2-5; d_call: NA; clone_size: NA; cdr3_aa: CATSGAGAAQETQYF; cdr3_nt: TGTGCCACCAGCGGAGCAGGGGCGGCTCAAGAGACCCAGTACTTC
v_call: TRBV6-5; j_call: TRBJ2-7; d_call: NA; clone_size: NA; cdr3_aa: CASSRTPMTYEQYF; cdr3_nt: TGTGCCAGCAGTAGGACGCCCATGACCTACGAGCAGTACTTC
v_call: TRBV2; j_call: TRBJ2-2; d_call: TRBD2; clone_size: NA; cdr3_aa: CAGGLEDTGELFF; cdr3_nt: TGTGCCGGCGGACTAGAGGACACCGGGGAGCTGTTTTTT
v_call: TRBV19; j_call: TRBJ1-1; d_call: NA; clone_size: NA; cdr3_aa: CASSASGTSTEAFF; cdr3_nt: TGTGCCAGTAGCGCTTCTGGGACCTCCACTGAAGCTTTCTTT
v_call: TRBV28; j_call: TRBJ2-3; d_call: TRBD1; clone_size: NA; cdr3_aa: CASSLTGGDGTDTQYF; cdr3_nt: TGTGCCAGCAGCCTAACAGGGGGCGACGGCACAGATACGCAGTATTTT
v_call: TRBV3-1/TRBV3-2; j_call: TRBJ2-3; d_call: NA; clone_size: few; cdr3_aa: CASSPRGQYLTDTQYF; cdr3_nt: TGTGCCAGCAGCCCCCGCGGCCAGTACCTCACAGATACGCAGTATTTT